Listed here are 26 T cell receptor beta chains from one sample, sequenced in a study of control samples from healthy donors and cancer patients. The method was immunoSEQ multiplex PCR; TCRdb's version includes in-frame clones alone and lacks a portion of them. The sample consists of 65,000 to 85,000 clones, around 90% of them appearing once. Sequences were obtained from PBMCs. Source of these receptors: a woman aged 45-59 years with colorectal cancer.

The V and J genes are TRBV6-5 and TRBJ2-7, with 7 positions matching TRBD2. V trimming: 4 bases; J trimming: 2 bases; junction bases outside the gene matches: 5. The germline gives CDR1 MNHEY, CDR2 SVGAGI. The CDR3 covers 14 residues. CDR3 sequence reads: CASSSAGDPYEQYV. The CDR3 bases are TGTGCCAGCAGTTCGGCGGGGGACCCCTACGAGCAGTACGTC.

The V and J genes are TRBV10-3 and TRBJ2-1, with 8 bases fitting TRBD1. J lost 6 bases, V lost 4 bases, and 5 bases had no gene match. The V gene's germline CDR1 is ENHRY and CDR2 SYGVKD. CDR3 size: 14 residues. The CDR3 sequence is CAISAGGNFNEQFF. The CDR3 DNA sequence: TGTGCCATCAGTGCAGGGGGCAATTTCAATGAGCAGTTCTTC.

The CDR3 loop is CASSTRVQETQYF. CDR3 nucleotide sequence: TGTGCCAGCAGTACAAGAGTCCAAGAGACCCAGTACTTC. V and J are TRBV7-2 and TRBJ2-5; D is unclear. V lost 6 bases and J lost 1, with 9 bases in between. This CDR3 has 13 amino acids. From germline, CDR1 is SGHTA and CDR2 FQGNSA.

This chain connects TRBV27 to TRBJ2-4, with 9 bases fitting TRBD1. The CDR3 is 14 residues long. Trimming at V came to 6 bases and at J to 7 bases, leaving 7 bases not matched to a gene. CDR1 and CDR2 from the germline V gene are MNHEY and SMNVEV (reference sequence). CDR3 sequence (DNA): TGTGCCAGCAGAAAGACAGGGGGTTTTAACATTCAGTACTTC. Protein sequence: CASRKTGGFNIQYF.

A word on this clone: Likely a read error: the CDR3 ends without its conserved phenylalanine or tryptophan. The limits of the CDR3 on the DNA are not certain, so only TCRdb's listed CDR3 is given. The V and J genes are TRBV7-8 and TRBJ2-7; the tabulated D call, TRBD2, remains unverified against the DNA. Both ends counted, the CDR3 spans 12 residues. Germline V lookup: CDR1 SGHVS, CDR2 FQNEAQ. CDR3 protein: CASSPSGLGVEI.

This clone was counted a single time. The rearrangement links TRBV7-3 to TRBJ1-1; no definite D call. The CDR3 length is 13 residues. Germline CDR1 reads SGHTA; CDR2 reads FQGTGA. Between the trimmed V and J ends, which lost 5 bases and 1 base, there was a span of 8 bases. The CDR3 sequence: CASSPGRNTEAFF. In DNA, the CDR3 is TGTGCCAGCAGCCCCGGACGGAACACTGAAGCTTTCTTT.

The V call is TRBV12-5, the J call TRBJ2-5; 11 bases fit TRBD2. Germline CDR1 is LGHNT and CDR2 is FRNRAP. V shed 0 bases and J 5 bases; nucleotides not matched to a gene: 8. CDR3 length: 17 residues. CDR3 protein: CASGLVLAGGNAETQYF. In DNA form, the CDR3 reads TGTGCTAGTGGTTTGGTGCTAGCGGGGGGCAATGCCGAGACCCAGTACTTC.

The genes are TRBV6-5 and TRBJ2-5; 8 bases line up with TRBD2. J lost 4 bases, V lost 1 base, and 5 bases had no gene match. Germline V gene data show CDR1 as MNHEY and CDR2 as SVGAGI. This CDR3 contains 15 residues. The CDR3 is CASSYWAGGGETQYF. In nucleotides, the CDR3 is TGTGCCAGCAGTTACTGGGCGGGGGGCGGAGAGACCCAGTACTTC.

The rearrangement links TRBV5-4 to TRBJ2-1; D gene unclear. Trimming left V 4 bases short and J 2 bases short, with 7 bases between. Germline V gene lookup returns CDR1 SGHNT and CDR2 YYREEE (reference sequence). This CDR3 has 13 residues. The CDR3 DNA is TGTGCCAGCAGCCCGGAGACCTACAATGAGCAGTTCTTC. Amino acids: CASSPETYNEQFF.

The chain employs TRBV28 and TRBJ1-6; a weak D match, TRBD1 (5 bases). V dropped 7 bases and J dropped 9 bases, with 19 bases sitting between them. The CDR3 is made up of 15 amino acids. Germline V lookup: CDR1 MDHEN, CDR2 SYDVKM. CDR3 in amino acids: CASKGFGGVSSPLHF. CDR3 coding DNA: TGTGCCAGCAAAGGATTCGGGGGGGTTAGTTCACCCCTCCACTTT. The variable domain in full, completed from reference TRBV28 and TRBJ1-6, reads DVKVTQSSRYLVKRTGEKVFLECVQDMDHENMFWYRQDPGLGLRLIYFSYDVKMKEKGDIPEGYSVSREKKERFSLILESASTNQTSMYLCASKGFGGVSSPLHFGNGTRLTVT.

This sequence joins TRBV5-1 and TRBJ2-3; 8 nucleotides align to TRBD1. In germline, CDR1 is SGHRS, CDR2 YFSETQ. Unmatched junction bases numbered 6, after V lost 4 bases and J lost 5 bases. The CDR3 consists of 14 residues. In nucleotides, the CDR3 is TGCGCCAGCAGCATCGGACAGGGTGGAGATACGCAGTATTTT. Translating gives CASSIGQGGDTQYF.

The gene calls are TRBV5-5 and TRBJ1-1; 8 nucleotides match TRBD1. V dropped 3 bases and J dropped 1; count of bases not matched to a gene: 8. CDR3 length equals 16 residues. Per germline, CDR1 SGHKS and CDR2 YYEKEE (reference sequence). The CDR3 region is CASSSQGGQANTEAFF. The CDR3 bases are TGTGCCAGCAGCTCCCAAGGGGGACAGGCGAACACTGAAGCTTTCTTT.

The rearrangement joins TRBV5-6 to TRBJ1-5; D gene ambiguous. Trimming left V 0 bases short and J 5 bases short, with 9 bases between. The CDR3 runs to 14 residues. Germline V gene data show CDR1 as SGHDT and CDR2 as YYEEEE. The DNA of the CDR3 is TGTGCCAGCAGCTTGGTAGGCAGCGATCAGCCCCAGCATTTT. This translates into CASSLVGSDQPQHF. Filled out from reference TRBV5-6 and TRBJ1-5, the complete variable domain reads DAGVTQSPTHLIKTRGQQVTLRCSPKSGHDTVSWYQQALGQGPQFIFQYYEEEERQRGNFPDRFSGHQFPNYSSELNVNALLLGDSALYLCASSLVGSDQPQHFGDGTRLSIL.

The chain recombines TRBV7-8 with TRBJ1-1, with a tentative D call TRBD1 (5 bases). CDR1 SGHVS and CDR2 FQNEAQ come from the germline V gene. Between the trimmed V and J ends, which lost 2 bases and 1 base, there was a span of 5 bases. The CDR3 has 13 amino acids. CDR3 in DNA: TGTGCCAGCAGCTTACAGGGGAACACTGAAGCTTTCTTT. Its protein is CASSLQGNTEAFF.

This clone appeared a single time. The chain recombines TRBV3-1 (or the pseudogene TRBV3-2) with TRBJ2-5, with no clear D. Germline V lookup: CDR1 LGHDT, CDR2 YNNKEL (reference sequence). The CDR3 sequence is 11 residues long. Trimming left V 2 bases short and J 7 bases short, with 5 bases between. In DNA, the CDR3 is TGTGCCAGCAGCCAAAGCACGACCCAGTACTTC. Protein sequence: CASSQSTTQYF.

The chain is built from TRBV5-6 and TRBJ2-1; the D is unclear. CDR1 and CDR2 from the germline V gene are SGHDT and YYEEEE. The length of the CDR3 is 12 residues. The ends were cut back, 3 bases at V and 12 bases at J, with 13 bases in the middle. The DNA of the CDR3 is TGTGCCAGCAGCTCCGGACCCCTGGGGCAGTTCTTC. Translation gives CASSSGPLGQFF.

The sample holds one count of this clone. The rearrangement joins TRBV5-1 to TRBJ1-4, with D unclear. The germline V gene has CDR1 SGHRS and CDR2 YFSETQ. Trimming pared 0 bases from V and 0 bases from J, leaving 9 bases between. The CDR3 runs 16 residues. The chain's CDR3 is CASSLDQPATNEKLFF. In DNA, the CDR3 is TGCGCCAGCAGCTTGGATCAGCCTGCAACTAATGAAAAACTGTTTTTT.

The genes are TRBV2 and TRBJ2-5, with unresolved D. Germline V lookup: CDR1 SNHLY, CDR2 FYNNEI. V lost 7 bases, J lost 4 bases, and 13 bases lay in between. There are 13 residues in the CDR3. The CDR3 reads CASNRVTGETQYF. In nucleotides, the CDR3 is TGTGCCAGCAATCGGGTGACGGGAGAGACCCAGTACTTC. The entire variable domain, with the rest obtained from reference TRBV2 and TRBJ2-5, is as follows: EPEVTQTPSHQVTQMGQEVILRCVPISNHLYFYWYRQILGQKVEFLVSFYNNEISEKSEIFDDQFSVERPDGSNFTLKIRSTKLEDSAMYFCASNRVTGETQYFGPGTRLLVL.

This chain uses TRBV13 with TRBJ2-3, with TRBD2 matching over 10 bases. J was trimmed by 2 bases and V by 5 bases; bases with no gene match: 4. The CDR3 consists of 15 residues. Germline loops: CDR1 PRHDT, CDR2 FYEKMQ (reference sequence). This chain's CDR3 is CASSPTSGVTDTQYF. The CDR3 nucleotides are TGTGCCAGCAGCCCAACTAGCGGGGTCACAGATACGCAGTATTTT.

About this clone: The junction and the germline gene differ at one end; a read error may be behind it. This chain links TRBV3-1 (or the pseudogene TRBV3-2) with TRBJ2-5; possibly TRBD2 for D (6 bases). Germline loops: CDR1 LGHDT, CDR2 YNNKEL (reference sequence). CDR3 length: 12 amino acids. CDR3 nucleotides: TGTGCCAGCAGCCAAGGGGAGGTACCCCAATACTTC. Encoded protein: CASSQGEVPQYF.

This chain joins TRBV3-1 (or the pseudogene TRBV3-2) and TRBJ1-2; D gene ambiguous. The CDR3 is made up of 13 amino acids. Germline CDR1 and CDR2: LGHDT and YNNKEL (reference sequence). V was cut by 5 bases and J by 6 bases, with 13 bases left in between. The CDR3 bases are TGTGCCAGCAGCAAAAGGGCCCGAGATGGCTACACCTTC. Translation: CASSKRARDGYTF.

This clone was seen a handful of times. The V and J genes are TRBV15 and TRBJ1-4; the match to TRBD1 covers 9 bases. This CDR3 has 15 residues. Losses at the gene ends were 5 bases for V and 5 bases for J; bases not matched to a gene: 6. CDR1 LNHNV and CDR2 YYDKDF come from the germline V gene (reference sequence). The CDR3, as DNA: TGTGCCACCAGCGACGGGACAGGGAAAAATGAAAAACTGTTTTTT. It codes for CATSDGTGKNEKLFF.

The table lists this clone with a count of one. The CDR3 bases are TGTGCCAGCTCTCCTGGACAGGGTCATGGCTACACCTTC. Its protein is CASSPGQGHGYTF. The gene calls are TRBV18 and TRBJ1-2, with 8 nucleotides matching TRBD1. The CDR3 runs to 13 residues. The V gene end was trimmed by 6 bases and the J gene end by 6 bases; junction bases not matched to a gene: 6. The germline V gene encodes CDR1 KGHSH and CDR2 LQKENI.

This clone has a handful of counts. The chain joins TRBV13 to TRBJ2-7; 11 nucleotides line up with TRBD2. The CDR3 is 15 amino acids. CDR1 PRHDT and CDR2 FYEKMQ come from the germline V gene (reference sequence). Germline trimming cut 1 base from V and 6 bases from J; bases unmatched to any gene: 5. CDR3 sequence: CASSLVAGGQGEQYV. For the CDR3, the DNA is TGTGCCAGCAGCTTAGTAGCGGGGGGGCAAGGCGAGCAGTACGTC.

The genes are TRBV5-1 and TRBJ1-1; D might be TRBD1 (5 bases). CDR1 and CDR2 from the germline V gene are SGHRS and YFSETQ. CDR3 length equals 14 residues. With 2 bases removed from V and 3 bases from J, the gap between germline ends came to 11 bases. CDR3 sequence: CASSFQGQDTEAFF. CDR3 DNA: TGCGCCAGCAGCTTTCAGGGTCAGGACACTGAAGCTTTCTTT.

This chain uses TRBV5-8 with TRBJ1-5; 8 positions match TRBD1. V shed 4 bases and J 4 bases; nucleotides not matched to a gene: 7. Germline V gives CDR1 SGHTS, CDR2 YDEGEE. The CDR3 totals 15 residues. The CDR3 loop is CASSRRQGKNQPQHF. Written as DNA, the CDR3 is TGTGCCAGCAGCAGGAGACAGGGGAAAAATCAGCCCCAGCATTTT.